Listed below are T cell receptor beta chains from one sample, sequenced in a study of blood T cells in healthy people across ages. TCRdb re-called the 5' RACE reads through MiXCR, storing one row per CDR3 protein. The table records nearly 800,000 distinct CDR3 sequences, 20% to 30% of them present only once. This sample also appeared in a second study, on T cells of mothers and their children.

Source material: blood. The receptor source for this set is a boy aged 10-17 years in good health. CDR3s include the opening cysteine and the closing phenylalanine or tryptophan. D genes are given only for firm matches. The size of a clone is reported for some rows only, either as once, few or many, or as a class for expanded clones.

clone_size | j_call | d_call | v_call | cdr3_aa | cdr3_nt
. | TRBJ1-2 | . | TRBV6-6 | CASSMRQETNYGYTF | TGTGCCAGCAGCATGAGACAGGAGACTAACTATGGCTACACCTTC
. | TRBJ2-1 | . | TRBV6-2/TRBV6-3 | CASSYQSSSYNEQFF | TGTGCCAGCAGTTACCAGTCGAGCTCCTACAATGAGCAGTTCTTC
. | TRBJ1-1 | . | TRBV6-2/TRBV6-3 | CASSSDGMMNTEAFF | TGTGCCAGCAGTTCTGACGGGATGATGAACACTGAAGCTTTCTTT
. | TRBJ2-1 | . | TRBV12-3/TRBV12-4 | CASSFLASSSYNEQFF | TGTGCCAGCAGTTTTTTAGCGTCGAGCTCCTACAATGAGCAGTTCTTC
. | TRBJ2-1 | . | TRBV30 | CAWRPVGNNEQFF | TGTGCCTGGAGACCCGTGGGGAACAATGAGCAGTTCTTC
. | TRBJ2-1 | . | TRBV29-1 | CSVEFPETGSYNEQFF | TGCAGCGTTGAATTCCCGGAGACAGGTTCCTACAATGAGCAGTTCTTC
few | TRBJ1-2 | . | TRBV5-6 | CASSSRTANYGYTF | TGTGCCAGCAGCTCCCGGACGGCTAACTATGGCTACACCTTC
once | TRBJ1-1 | TRBD1 | TRBV6-2/TRBV6-3 | CASSSYQGVSTEAFF | TGTGCCAGCAGTTCTTACCAGGGGGTCAGCACTGAAGCTTTCTTT
few | TRBJ2-1 | . | TRBV10-3 | CAISPLGPENEQFF | TGTGCCATCAGCCCTTTGGGGCCGGAGAATGAGCAGTTCTTC
. | TRBJ2-7 | . | TRBV4-1 | CASSPDPGTVSYEQYF | TGCGCCAGCAGCCCGGACCCAGGCACGGTATCCTACGAGCAGTACTTC
. | TRBJ2-5 | TRBD1 | TRBV3-1 | CASSQGGQGETQYF | TGTGCTAGCAGCCAAGGAGGACAGGGAGAGACCCAGTACTTC
. | TRBJ2-5 | . | TRBV28 | CASSVHRGQETQYF | TGTGCCAGCAGTGTTCACCGAGGGCAAGAGACCCAGTACTTC
many | TRBJ2-7 | . | TRBV5-1 | CASSLGQVIHEQYF | TGCGCCAGCAGCTTGGGACAGGTGATCCACGAGCAGTACTTC
. | TRBJ2-1 | TRBD2 | TRBV5-1 | CASRRTSESGEQFF | TGCGCCAGCAGGAGGACTAGCGAGTCGGGTGAGCAGTTCTTC
. | TRBJ1-2 | . | TRBV6-5 | CASSYTIAYGYTF | TGTGCCAGCAGTTACACCATAGCCTATGGCTACACCTTC